Detailed here is one T cell receptor (beta chain). This record belongs to a study of blood T cell repertoires in COVID-19. Background on the study: COVID-19 samples, acute and convalescent, were from the United States, Italy and Spain.

Methods used by the authors: Cell counts per sample came from amplifying reference gene primers. Profiled with immunoSEQ multiplex PCR; TCRdb holds only in-frame clones, not every one. V and J calls and clone size come straight from that table; D and trimming were deduced from the DNA. Here the sample spans 340,000 or so clones, around 87% being singletons. Unmatched junction bases numbered 2, after V lost 0 bases and J lost 3 bases. Germline assignment: CDR1 MNHEY and CDR2 SVGAGI. The CDR3 has 15 residues. The chain couples TRBV6-5 to TRBJ2-7, with 10 nucleotides matching TRBD2. The receptor comes from a man over 45 with active or convalescent COVID-19. Source material: peripheral blood. The CDR3 sequence: CASSYSIAGGYEQYF. The CDR3 DNA is TGTGCCAGCAGTTACTCAATAGCGGGAGGCTACGAGCAGTACTTC.